Described below is a single T cell receptor (beta chain) sequence and its context. Original methodology: From reference gene primer amplification, estimates of nucleated cell counts were derived. The table came from immunoSEQ multiplex PCR; TCRdb's copy has only in-frame clones and leaves some out. The DNA gave D and trimming, while V, J and clone size come from that table. The sample shows approximately 170,000 clones, more than 75% of them seen only once. The sample comes from a study of blood T cell repertoires in COVID-19. Study-wide context: Donors in the United States, Italy and Spain gave samples during acute or convalescent COVID-19. Nucleic acid was either cDNA or gDNA, and it came from T cells, B-cell-depleted T cells, or PBMCs.

This CDR3 contains 15 residues. Germline V gives CDR1 SGHVS, CDR2 FQNEAQ. Trimming shortened V by 5 bases and J by 12 bases, and 25 bases separated the two germline ends. Sequencing used peripheral blood. The chain uses TRBV7-8 and TRBJ1-1; unclear D gene. The TCR was taken from a man between 65 and 80 years old with acute or convalescent COVID-19. The CDR3 DNA reads TGTGCCAGCAGCCCGCGGTCGGGGTCAGGAAGTTCTTCTTTCTTT. Residues: CASSPRSGSGSSSFF.